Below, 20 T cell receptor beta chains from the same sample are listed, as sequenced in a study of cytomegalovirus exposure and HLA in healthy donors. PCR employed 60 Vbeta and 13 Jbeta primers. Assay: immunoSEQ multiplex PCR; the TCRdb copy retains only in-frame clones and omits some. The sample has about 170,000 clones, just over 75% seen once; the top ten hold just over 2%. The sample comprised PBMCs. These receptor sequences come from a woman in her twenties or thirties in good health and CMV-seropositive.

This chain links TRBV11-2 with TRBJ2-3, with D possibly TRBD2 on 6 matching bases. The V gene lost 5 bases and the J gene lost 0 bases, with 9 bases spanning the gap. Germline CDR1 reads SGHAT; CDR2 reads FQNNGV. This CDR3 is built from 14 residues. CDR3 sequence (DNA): TGTGCCAGCAGCCCGGGGGTTAGCACAGATACGCAGTATTTT. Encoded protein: CASSPGVSTDTQYF.

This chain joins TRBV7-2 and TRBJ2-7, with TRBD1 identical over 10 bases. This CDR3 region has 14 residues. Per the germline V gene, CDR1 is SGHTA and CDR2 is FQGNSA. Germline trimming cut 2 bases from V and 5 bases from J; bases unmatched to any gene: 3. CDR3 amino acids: CASSLRDRGNEQYF. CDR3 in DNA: TGTGCCAGCAGCTTAAGGGACAGGGGCAACGAGCAGTACTTC.

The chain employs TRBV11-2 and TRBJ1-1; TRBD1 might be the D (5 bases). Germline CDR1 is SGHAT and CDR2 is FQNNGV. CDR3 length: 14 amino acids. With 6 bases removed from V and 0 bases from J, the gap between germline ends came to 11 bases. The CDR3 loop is CASRLTTVNTEAFF. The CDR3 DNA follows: TGTGCCAGCAGATTAACGACAGTGAACACTGAAGCTTTCTTT.

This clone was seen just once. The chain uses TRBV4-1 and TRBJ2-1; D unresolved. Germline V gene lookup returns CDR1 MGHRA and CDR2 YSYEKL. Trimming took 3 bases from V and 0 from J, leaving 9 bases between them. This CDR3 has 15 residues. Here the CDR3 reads CASSQGPRSYNEQFF. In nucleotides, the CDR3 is TGCGCCAGCAGCCAGGGCCCACGCTCCTACAATGAGCAGTTCTTC.

CDR3 residues: CASSRATHSNQPQHF. CDR3 nucleotides: TGTGCCAGTAGTAGGGCGACACATAGCAATCAGCCCCAGCATTTT. The chain links TRBV19 to TRBJ1-5; D remains unclear. CDR1 and CDR2 (germline): LNHDA, SQIVND (reference sequence). V was shortened by 4 bases and J by 0 bases, with 10 bases between the two germline ends. This CDR3 is built from 15 residues.

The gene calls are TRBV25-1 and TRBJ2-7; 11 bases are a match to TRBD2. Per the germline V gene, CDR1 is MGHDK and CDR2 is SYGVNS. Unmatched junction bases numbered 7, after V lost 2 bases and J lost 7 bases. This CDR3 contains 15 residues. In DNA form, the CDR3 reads TGTGCCAGCAGTGAAAGTCTAGCGGGAGGCATTGAGCAGTACTTC. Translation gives CASSESLAGGIEQYF.

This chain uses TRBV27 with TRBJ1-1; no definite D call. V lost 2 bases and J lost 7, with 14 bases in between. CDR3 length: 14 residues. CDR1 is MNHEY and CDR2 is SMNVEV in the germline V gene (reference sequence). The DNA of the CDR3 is TGTGCCAGCAGTTTAGGTTTCGCGGCAGATGAAGCTTTCTTT. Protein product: CASSLGFAADEAFF.

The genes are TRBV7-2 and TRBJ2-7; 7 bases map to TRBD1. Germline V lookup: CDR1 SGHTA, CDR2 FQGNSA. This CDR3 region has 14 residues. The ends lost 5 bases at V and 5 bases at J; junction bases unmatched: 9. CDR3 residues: CASSPLTGSDEQYF. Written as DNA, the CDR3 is TGTGCCAGCAGCCCATTGACAGGGTCCGACGAGCAGTACTTC. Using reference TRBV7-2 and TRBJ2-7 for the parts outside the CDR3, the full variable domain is GAGVSQSPSNKVTEKGKDVELRCDPISGHTALYWYRQSLGQGLEFLIYFQGNSAPDKSGLPSDRFSAERTGGSVSTLTIQRTQQEDSAVYLCASSPLTGSDEQYFGPGTRLTVT.

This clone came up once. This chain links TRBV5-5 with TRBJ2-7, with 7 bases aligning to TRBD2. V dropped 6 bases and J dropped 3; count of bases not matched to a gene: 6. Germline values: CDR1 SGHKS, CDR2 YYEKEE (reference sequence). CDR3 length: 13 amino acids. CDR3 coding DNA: TGTGCCAGCACGTGGGAGGGGCGCTACGAGCAGTACTTC. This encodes CASTWEGRYEQYF.

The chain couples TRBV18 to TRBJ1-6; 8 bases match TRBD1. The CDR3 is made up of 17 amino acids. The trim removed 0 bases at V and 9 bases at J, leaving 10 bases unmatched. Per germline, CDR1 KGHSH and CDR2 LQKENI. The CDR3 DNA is TGTGCCAGCTCACCACCGGGGTCCCGGGACAGGTTTTCACCCCTCCACTTT. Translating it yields CASSPPGSRDRFSPLHF.

The CDR3 region is CASSAGQGAGTGELFF. DNA of the CDR3: TGCGCCAGCAGCGCCGGACAGGGGGCCGGCACCGGGGAGCTGTTTTTT. The chain recombines TRBV5-1 with TRBJ2-2, with 11 bases aligning to TRBD1. Germline assignment: CDR1 SGHRS and CDR2 YFSETQ. The V segment lost 4 bases and the J segment 4 bases; nucleotides outside the gene matches: 6. The CDR3 loop spans 16 amino acids.

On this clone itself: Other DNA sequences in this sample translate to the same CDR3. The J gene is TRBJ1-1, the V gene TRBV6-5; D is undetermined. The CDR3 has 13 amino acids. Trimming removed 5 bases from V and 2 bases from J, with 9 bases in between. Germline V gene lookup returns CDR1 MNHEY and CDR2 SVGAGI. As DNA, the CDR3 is TGTGCCAGCAGTACACCGCCTAACACTGAAGCTTTCTTT. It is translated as CASSTPPNTEAFF.

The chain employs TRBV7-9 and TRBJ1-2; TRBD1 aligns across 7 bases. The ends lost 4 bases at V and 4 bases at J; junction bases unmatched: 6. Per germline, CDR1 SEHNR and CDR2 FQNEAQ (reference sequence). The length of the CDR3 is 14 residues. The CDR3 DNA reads TGTGCCAGCAGCTACGACAGGGCAGGCTATGGCTACACCTTC. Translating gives CASSYDRAGYGYTF. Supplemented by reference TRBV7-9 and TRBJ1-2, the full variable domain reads DTGVSQNPRHKITKRGQNVTFRCDPISEHNRLYWYRQTLGQGPEFLTYFQNEAQLEKSRLLSDRFSAERPKGSFSTLEIQRTEQGDSAMYLCASSYDRAGYGYTFGSGTRLTVV.

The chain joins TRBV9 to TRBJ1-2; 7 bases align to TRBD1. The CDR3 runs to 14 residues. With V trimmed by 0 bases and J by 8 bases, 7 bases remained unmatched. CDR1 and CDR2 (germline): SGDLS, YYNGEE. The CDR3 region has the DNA TGTGCCAGCAGCGTAGCTACAGACAGGGCCGGCTACACCTTC. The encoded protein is CASSVATDRAGYTF. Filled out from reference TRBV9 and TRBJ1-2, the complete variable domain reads DSGVTQTPKHLITATGQRVTLRCSPRSGDLSVYWYQQSLDQGLQFLIQYYNGEERAKGNILERFSAQQFPDLHSELNLSSLELGDSALYFCASSVATDRAGYTFGSGTRLTVV.

This CDR3 is CASSWGRGTDTQYF. As DNA, the CDR3 is TGTGCCAGCAGCTGGGGCAGGGGCACAGATACGCAGTATTTT. V is TRBV7-7 and J is TRBJ2-3, with D perhaps matching TRBD1 (5 bases). The V end was cut by 4 bases, the J end by 1 base, with 9 bases between. Germline values: CDR1 SSHAT, CDR2 FNYEAQ (reference sequence). The CDR3 length is 14 residues.

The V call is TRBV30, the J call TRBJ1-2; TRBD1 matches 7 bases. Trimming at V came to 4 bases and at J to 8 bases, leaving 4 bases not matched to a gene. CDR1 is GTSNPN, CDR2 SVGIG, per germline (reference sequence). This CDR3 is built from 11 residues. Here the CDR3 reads CAWTTGYGYTF. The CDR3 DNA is TGTGCCTGGACGACAGGGTACGGCTACACCTTC.

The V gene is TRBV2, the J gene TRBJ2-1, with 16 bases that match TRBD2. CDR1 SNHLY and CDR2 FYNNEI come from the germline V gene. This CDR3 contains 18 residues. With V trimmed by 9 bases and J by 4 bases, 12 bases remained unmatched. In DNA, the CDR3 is TGTGCCAGGGGGTTCGAGGGGACTAGCGGGAGGGCTTACAATGAGCAGTTCTTC. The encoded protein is CARGFEGTSGRAYNEQFF. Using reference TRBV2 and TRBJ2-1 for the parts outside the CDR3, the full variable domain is EPEVTQTPSHQVTQMGQEVILRCVPISNHLYFYWYRQILGQKVEFLVSFYNNEISEKSEIFDDQFSVERPDGSNFTLKIRSTKLEDSAMYFCARGFEGTSGRAYNEQFFGPGTRLTVL.

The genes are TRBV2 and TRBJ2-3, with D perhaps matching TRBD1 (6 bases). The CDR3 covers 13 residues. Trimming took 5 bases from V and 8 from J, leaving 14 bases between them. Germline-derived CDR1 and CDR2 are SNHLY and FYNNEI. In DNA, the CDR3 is TGTGCCAGCAGTAGGGACAAAGGGAGTACGCAGTATTTT. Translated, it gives CASSRDKGSTQYF.

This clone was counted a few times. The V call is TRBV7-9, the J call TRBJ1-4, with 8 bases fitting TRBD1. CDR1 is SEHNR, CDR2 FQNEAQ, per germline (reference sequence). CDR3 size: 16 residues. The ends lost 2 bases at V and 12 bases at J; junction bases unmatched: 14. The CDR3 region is CASSLLPPRQGAQLFF. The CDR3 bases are TGTGCCAGCAGCTTACTCCCTCCGCGCCAGGGGGCTCAACTGTTTTTT. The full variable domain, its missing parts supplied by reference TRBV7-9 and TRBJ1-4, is DTGVSQNPRHKITKRGQNVTFRCDPISEHNRLYWYRQTLGQGPEFLTYFQNEAQLEKSRLLSDRFSAERPKGSFSTLEIQRTEQGDSAMYLCASSLLPPRQGAQLFFGSGTQLSVL.

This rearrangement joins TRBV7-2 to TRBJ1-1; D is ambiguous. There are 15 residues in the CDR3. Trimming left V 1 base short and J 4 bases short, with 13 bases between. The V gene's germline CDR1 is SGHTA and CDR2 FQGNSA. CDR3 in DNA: TGTGCCAGCAGCTTAGAAGGCGGGATGGGCACTGAAGCTTTCTTT. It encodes CASSLEGGMGTEAFF.